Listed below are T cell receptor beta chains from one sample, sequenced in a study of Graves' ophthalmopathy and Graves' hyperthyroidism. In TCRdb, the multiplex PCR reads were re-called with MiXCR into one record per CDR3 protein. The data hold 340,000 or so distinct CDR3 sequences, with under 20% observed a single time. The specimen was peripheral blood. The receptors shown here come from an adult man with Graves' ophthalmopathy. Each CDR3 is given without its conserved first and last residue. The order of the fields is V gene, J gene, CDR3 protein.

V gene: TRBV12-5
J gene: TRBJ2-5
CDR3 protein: ASGHHPGGGLETQY

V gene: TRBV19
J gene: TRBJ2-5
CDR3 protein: ASTRSSGSRETQY

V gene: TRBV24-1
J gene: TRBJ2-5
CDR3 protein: ATSDFRDGEETQY

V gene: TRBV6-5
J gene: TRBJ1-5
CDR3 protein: ASGIIDQPQH

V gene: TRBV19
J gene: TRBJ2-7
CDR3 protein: ASSPTGQGHEQY

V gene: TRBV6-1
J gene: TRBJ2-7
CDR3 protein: ASSESPAGGKDEQY

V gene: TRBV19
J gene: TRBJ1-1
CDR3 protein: ASSMGATEAF

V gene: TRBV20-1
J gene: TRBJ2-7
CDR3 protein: SATGGMIYEQY

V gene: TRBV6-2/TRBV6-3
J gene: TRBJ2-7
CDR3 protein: ASRSSGSTEQY

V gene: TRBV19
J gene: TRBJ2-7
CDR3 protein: ASRPTGYHEQY

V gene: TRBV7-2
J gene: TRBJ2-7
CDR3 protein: ASSFRVGGSYEQY

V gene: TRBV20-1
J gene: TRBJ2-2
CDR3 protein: SARTSGERAGELF

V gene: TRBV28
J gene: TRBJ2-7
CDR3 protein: ASSFLSVGLYEQY

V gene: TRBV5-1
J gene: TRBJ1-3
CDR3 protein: ASSLEQSGNTIY

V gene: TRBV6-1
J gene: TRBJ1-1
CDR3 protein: ASSQTRNTEAF